This TCR beta chain was profiled in a study of cytomegalovirus exposure and HLA in healthy donors (dated by TCRdb to 2016 to 2017). In the study overall: In an earlier analysis of under 600 of the donors, 250 to 350 Gb of sequence data and approximately 100 million unique TCR beta sequences from roughly 200 million T cells were reported. About 280 gigabases of sequencing data and about 92 million unique TCR sequences made up an early release that covered several hundred HLA-typed donors. Of the roughly 420 genotyped donors, less than 90% were placed in the genetic ancestry cluster associated with self-reported Caucasian donors. The study aimed to test whether signatures of past pathogen exposure could be identified by cataloging public T cell receptors. The study profiled the T cell repertoires of 500 to 800 subjects by immunosequencing and related them to cytomegalovirus serostatus. In addition to the first cohort of 666 subjects, a separate validation cohort of 130 or so different subjects was used. High-throughput TCR immunosequencing, statistical association of individual TCRs with disease status, and machine learning were combined to predict cytomegalovirus infection status. In a later analysis, previously published TCR beta repertoires from 500 to 750 donors were re-analyzed and high-resolution HLA genotyping was added so that TCR occurrence patterns could be studied. The later analysis used no new phenotypic data to find candidate immune exposures, relying instead on TCR beta sequences and their occurrence across donors. An earlier analysis of fewer than 750 of the donors used high-throughput TCR beta sequencing to judge whether each TCR beta V gene segment behaved as functional or pseudogenic. Alongside the repertoire data, information on donor age, sex, ethnicity and CMV serostatus was compiled. A later genetic analysis took genome-wide SNP genotypes for about three fifths of the 666 donors and used that subset as a discovery cohort. All discovery cohort repertoires had been generated on a single sequencing platform. HLA typing covered class I and class II loci at four-digit resolution. Typing coverage differed by locus: A, B, C, DRB1 and DQB1 were typed in roughly 620-630 donors, DQA1 in 500 to 550, DPA1 in 600 to 610, and DPB1 in about 450. About five DR-DQ haplotypes were handled as single units for association and clustering because linkage in the cohort was strong. Among about 370 genotyped donors of the cohort, an average of around 250,000 unique TCR beta nucleotide sequences was sequenced per donor, of which about 19% were non-productive. Overall results and qualifications from the work: The classifier was reported to diagnose cytomegalovirus status with high specificity and sensitivity in both the original cohort and the validation cohort. According to a later analysis, most CMV-associated TCR beta chains appeared to be HLA-restricted, and the HLA associations seemed to be driven largely by CMV exposure. A group of highly shared sequence variants was considered likely to be a technical artifact of the sequencing pipeline. According to a later analysis, parvovirus B19, influenza, CMV and Epstein-Barr virus appeared linked to several top co-occurrence clusters. HLA typing was unavailable for some donors at each locus, so association tests used only the typed subset. The presence/absence analyses assumed that sequencing depth was roughly uniform across donors, and that assumption may not be true. CMV serostatus was the only immune exposure information available for the cohort. In a later analysis, 16,951 TCR beta sequences were associated with specific HLA alleles at a false discovery rate of 0.05. The authors suggested that the approach could potentially be extended to other disease states and immunological phenotypes. Because counts were too low, approximately 15 rarely observed V segments, including chromosome 9 orphons, were excluded from the earlier analysis of around 640 of the donors. A later analysis found that TCR association rates varied across HLA loci, with DRB1 alleles showing the most associated TCRs and HLA-C alleles the fewest. A few of the identified cytomegalovirus-associated TCR beta chains were confirmed in vitro to be specific for cytomegalovirus antigens. An association between a missense DCLRE1C variant and V-gene and J-gene trimming of TCR beta chains was found in a later genetic analysis and replicated in an independent cohort. Strong co-occurrence of HLA alleles, especially DR and DQ, made assigning TCR associations to individual alleles difficult. Linkage disequilibrium might explain the correlated functional status among segregating V segments, but an unknown experimental factor could not be ruled out. Only TCR beta chains were sequenced in this cohort, and the absence of alpha or paired-chain data limited detectable features. Most TCR sequences were seen in very few donors, while some public TCRs were found in many individuals. In a later genetic analysis, fewer N-insertions in productive TCRs were reported among donors in an Asian-associated ancestry cluster than the roughly 700-donor mean. A later analysis found that HLA-associated TCR beta chains were more clonally expanded and had lower generation probabilities than equally common non-associated chains. An earlier analysis of approximately 570 of the donors showed that most TCR beta V segments appeared in productive rearrangements either about 90% or about 30% of the time, which broadly matched IMGT annotations. Because the 87-base-pair reads could not distinguish some IMGT-functional V segments, including TRBV6-2 and TRBV6-3, those segments were excluded. A total of 150 or so TCR beta chains were listed by the study as associated with cytomegalovirus. A further reported finding was that TCR beta sequences accurately predicted the HLA-A and HLA-B alleles for most subjects in the first cohort.

Remarks on this clone: There is no known antigen for this receptor. Base-call qualities are not available, and no considerably larger clone is one nucleotide away.

The method behind the library was the immunoSEQ multiplex PCR assay. A mixture of 60 forward primers for TCR Vbeta segments and 13 reverse primers for TCR Jbeta segments was used in the multiplex PCR. The CDR3 region of rearranged TCR beta genes was amplified from genomic DNA by a multiplex PCR assay. Amplified TCR beta libraries were sequenced as 87-base-pair reads on the Illumina HiSeq System. The authors' analysis ran thus. In a later analysis, roughly 80 million unique TCR beta chains were counted across the 500 to 850 repertoires, and roughly 11 million of these chains were shared by at least two donors. A nearest-neighbor algorithm error-corrected the raw reads and collapsed the reads into unique sequences, merging closely related sequences to remove PCR and sequencing errors. V, D and J gene segments were assigned by aligning CDR3 sequences to IMGT reference sequences. For a sequence to be retained, a match of at least six nucleotides to both a V gene segment and a J gene segment was required. Rearrangements were classified as productive when the CDR3 lacked stop codons and remained in frame with V and J, and all other rearrangements were classified as non-productive. Following IMGT convention, CDR3 was defined as the stretch from the second conserved V-encoded cysteine up to the conserved J-encoded phenylalanine. The earlier analysis of 450 to 750 of the donors excluded any sequence lacking an unambiguous match to a single V gene segment. In an earlier analysis of 450 to 750 of the donors, a V segment was called functional when productive rearrangements were above 56.7%, and segregating when the standard deviation between donors exceeded 5%. A statistical classification framework was built to diagnose cytomegalovirus status from the catalog of TCR beta chain sequences. V and J gene assignment, in a later analysis, came from comparing TCR nucleotide sequences with IMGT/GENE-DB human TR gene sequences. A later analysis assigned CDR3 sequences and most-parsimonious VDJ recombination scenarios with the TCRdist pipeline. In a later analysis, each TCR beta chain was defined by its CDR3 amino acid sequence together with its V-gene family, and reads without a unique V-gene family were excluded. In a later analysis, around 650 highly shared, low-generation-probability nucleotide sequences were removed to address suspected cross-contamination and a sequencing artifact. A later analysis calculated a clonal expansion index for each public chain from normalized within-repertoire ranks of inferred template counts. A later analysis computed generation probabilities with a VDJ recombination model fitted to out-of-frame rearrangements, and checked the results against IGoR. In a later analysis, hypergeometric tests were used to score TCR-TCR, TCR-HLA and TCR-CMV co-occurrence, with a repertoire-size bias correction applied to TCR pairs. False discovery rates were estimated in a later analysis by permuting HLA or CMV assignments 20 times. A later analysis grouped co-occurring TCRs with DBSCAN, adding TCRdist sequence similarity when clustering within HLA-allele-positive subsets. Co-occurrence clustering excluded repertoires with fewer than 30,000 or more than 120,000 public chains, plus five with anomalous nucleotide sharing. TCRdb re-hosts the immuneACCESS table, in-frame sequences only. Its copies lack some clones; in the studies checked, an unresolved V gene accounts for under half of them, and the cause for the rest is not known. The D gene and trimming were derived from the DNA, and the V and J assignments and clone size from that table. For this sample there are roughly 140,000 clones; 55% to 80% appear just once. Approximately 7% of the sample goes to the ten largest clones.

The cohort comprised around 690 healthy bone marrow donors. At the time of sampling, every cohort member was nominally healthy, though immune exposures that went unrecorded were likely present. The donor tested CMV seropositive and was one of the 289 seropositive cohort members. A peripheral blood sample was provided by each donor, and peripheral blood mononuclear cells were used for TCR beta sequencing. The Qiagen DNeasy Blood Extraction Kit was used to extract genomic DNA from the blood cell samples. The CDR3 starts with the cysteine, ends with the phenylalanine, and has 15 residues. CDR3 DNA is the only sequence kept; it has 45 bases, read in frame from the first base. Per the germline V gene (reference sequence), MNHNY is the CDR1 and SVGAGI is the CDR2. Cut back by 6 bases and 3 bases, the V and J ends lie 14 bases apart.

This TCR came from a woman in her fifties or sixties in good health and CMV-seropositive. Sequenced input: PBMCs. The sequence links TRBV6-6 to TRBJ2-2; the D gene is perhaps TRBD1, from 6 matching bases. The CDR3 reads CASREPGHYTGELFF. The bases read TGTGCCAGCAGAGAACCGGGACACTACACCGGGGAGCTGTTTTTT.